This entry concerns a single T cell receptor (beta chain). Its matching antigen is unknown. These data belong to a study of shared clonotypes between healthy human individuals. Germline CDR1 reads PRHDT; CDR2 reads FYEKMQ (reference sequence). V lost 2 bases to trimming and J lost 7 bases; unmatched junction nucleotides: 14. The CDR3 is 16 residues long. Study conclusions and caveats: Across subsets, estimated richness was generally greater for naive than for memory populations. Sharing across a few donors was seen in about 5% of naive CD4 clonotypes. Rarefaction gave evidence that sorted-subset sequencing remained incomplete despite large depth.

The authors' processing: Sequence data from immunoSEQ were junction-only and lacked quality scores; consequently, filtering differed. The assay was immunoSEQ multiplex PCR, and TCRdb's table has in-frame clones only and misses some. V, J and clone size are those of that table, while D and trimming were read from the DNA. Among roughly 2.6 million clones listed, approximately 90% were seen once. This clonotype was sampled from a man aged 18 to 35 in good health. This rearrangement joins TRBV13 to TRBJ2-7, with 7 nucleotides matching TRBD1. Specimen: naive CD4+ T cells sorted from blood. The sample's subset: CD45RA+ positively selected. CDR3 nucleotide sequence: TGTGCCAGCAGCTTAAAAGGGGGCGCAGGGGGTGTTGAGCAGTACTTC. Residues: CASSLKGGAGGVEQYF. The complete variable domain, with remaining parts taken from reference TRBV13 and TRBJ2-7, reads AAGVIQSPRHLIKEKRETATLKCYPIPRHDTVYWYQQGPGQDPQFLISFYEKMQSDKGSIPDRFSAQQFSDYHSELNMSSLELGDSALYFCASSLKGGAGGVEQYFGPGTRLTVT.